This T cell receptor (beta chain) was recovered during a study of blood T cell repertoires in COVID-19. Clones were sequenced by immunoSEQ multiplex PCR, and TCRdb holds only the in-frame ones, with some missing. The table records some 150,000 clones, around 83% of them present only once. This CDR3 has 15 amino acids. In germline, CDR1 is MNHNY, CDR2 SVGAGI (reference sequence). Trimming removed 5 bases from V and 5 bases from J, with 18 bases in between. This sequence originates from a man aged 50-60 years who had recovered from COVID-19. This rearrangement joins TRBV6-6 to TRBJ1-1; a weak D match, TRBD1 (6 bases). Sequenced sample: PBMCs or T cells enriched from blood (not recorded which). CDR3 sequence: CASSPQAGARTEAFF. The CDR3 DNA follows: TGTGCCAGCAGTCCCCAAGCGGGGGCAAGGACTGAAGCTTTCTTT.